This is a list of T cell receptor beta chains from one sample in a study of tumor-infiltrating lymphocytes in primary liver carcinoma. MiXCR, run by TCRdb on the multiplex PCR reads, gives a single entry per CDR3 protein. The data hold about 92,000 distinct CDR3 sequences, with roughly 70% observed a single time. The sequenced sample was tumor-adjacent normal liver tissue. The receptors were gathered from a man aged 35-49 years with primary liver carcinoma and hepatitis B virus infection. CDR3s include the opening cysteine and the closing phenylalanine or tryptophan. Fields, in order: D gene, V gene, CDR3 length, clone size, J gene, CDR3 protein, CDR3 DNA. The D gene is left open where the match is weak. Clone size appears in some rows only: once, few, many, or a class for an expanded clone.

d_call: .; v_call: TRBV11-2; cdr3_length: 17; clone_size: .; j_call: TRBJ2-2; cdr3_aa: CAGSLALGGANTGELFF; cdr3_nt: TGTGCCGGCAGCTTAGCATTAGGAGGGGCGAACACGGGGGAGCTGTTTTTT
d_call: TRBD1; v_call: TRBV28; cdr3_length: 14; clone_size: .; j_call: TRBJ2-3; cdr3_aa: CAISEGAHTDTQYF; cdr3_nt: TGTGCCATTTCCGAGGGGGCACACACAGATACGCAGTATTTT
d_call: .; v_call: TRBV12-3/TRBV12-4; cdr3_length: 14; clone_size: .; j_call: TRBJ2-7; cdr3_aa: CANSPRRLSYEQYF; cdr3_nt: TGTGCCAACAGTCCTCGCAGGTTATCCTACGAGCAGTACTTC
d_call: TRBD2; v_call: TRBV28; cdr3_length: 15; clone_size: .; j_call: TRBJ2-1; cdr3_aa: CATSSRAGSYNEQFF; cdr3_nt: TGTGCCACCAGTTCGCGAGCGGGAAGCTACAATGAGCAGTTCTTC
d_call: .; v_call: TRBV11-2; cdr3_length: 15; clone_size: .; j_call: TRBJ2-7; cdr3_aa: CTSNWQGGLGYEQYF; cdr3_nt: TGTACCAGCAACTGGCAGGGGGGACTGGGCTACGAGCAGTACTTC
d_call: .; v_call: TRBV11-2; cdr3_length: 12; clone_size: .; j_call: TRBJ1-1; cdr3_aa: CAISLGYTKAFF; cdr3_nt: TGTGCCATCAGCTTAGGGTACACTAAAGCTTTCTTC
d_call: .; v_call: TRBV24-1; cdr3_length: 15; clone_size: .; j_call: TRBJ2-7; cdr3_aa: CATTTSAGELYEQYF; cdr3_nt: TGTGCCACCACCACCTCCGCAGGGGAACTCTACGAGCAGTACTTC
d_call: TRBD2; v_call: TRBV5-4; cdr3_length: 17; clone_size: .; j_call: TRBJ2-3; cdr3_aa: CATSTVTGTSGTDTQYF; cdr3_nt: TGTGCCACCAGTACGGTAACTGGGACTAGCGGTACAGATACGCAGTATTTT
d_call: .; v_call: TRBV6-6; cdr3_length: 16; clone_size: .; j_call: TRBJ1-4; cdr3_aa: CASSCAGDGLNEKLFF; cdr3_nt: TGTGCCAGCAGTTGCGCAGGAGACGGTCTTAATGAAAAACTGTTTTTT
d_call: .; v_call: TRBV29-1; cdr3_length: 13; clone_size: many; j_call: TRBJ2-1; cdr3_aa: CSVLSSGYGEQFF; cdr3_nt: TGCAGCGTTCTCAGTTCCGGGTACGGTGAGCAGTTCTTC
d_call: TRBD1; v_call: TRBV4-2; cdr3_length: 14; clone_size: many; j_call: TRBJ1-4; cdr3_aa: CASPLTGKGEKLFF; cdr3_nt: TGTGCCAGCCCCCTGACAGGGAAGGGGGAAAAACTGTTTTTT
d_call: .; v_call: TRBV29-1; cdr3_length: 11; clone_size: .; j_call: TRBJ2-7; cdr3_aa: CSVVTEITQYF; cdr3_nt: TGCAGCGTTGTAACCGAGATAACGCAGTACTTC
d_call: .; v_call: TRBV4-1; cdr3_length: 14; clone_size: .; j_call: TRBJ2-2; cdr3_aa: CAGRLGGQGGGLFF; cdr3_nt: TGCGCCGGCAGACTAGGGGGCCAGGGCGGGGGGCTGTTTTTT
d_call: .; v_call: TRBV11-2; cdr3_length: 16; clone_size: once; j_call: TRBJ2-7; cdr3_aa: CASSSQGSGKGYEQYF; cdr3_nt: TGTGCCAGCAGCTCACAGGGATCCGGGAAGGGGTACGAGCAGTACTTC
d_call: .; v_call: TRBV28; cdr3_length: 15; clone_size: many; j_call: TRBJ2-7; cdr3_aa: CASSLWQQTSNEQYF; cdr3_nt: TGTGCCAGCAGTTTATGGCAACAGACGAGCAACGAGCAGTACTTC
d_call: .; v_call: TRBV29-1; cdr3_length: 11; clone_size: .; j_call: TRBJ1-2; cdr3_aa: CSVARRGCYTF; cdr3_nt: TGCAGCGTTGCCCGACGGGGCTGCTACACCTTC
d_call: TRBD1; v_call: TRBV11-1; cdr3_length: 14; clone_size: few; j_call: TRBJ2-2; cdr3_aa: CASSFTGVTGELFF; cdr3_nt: TGTGCCAGCAGCTTTACAGGGGTTACCGGGGAGCTGTTTTTT
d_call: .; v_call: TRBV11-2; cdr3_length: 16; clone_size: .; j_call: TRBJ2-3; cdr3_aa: CASSPPISGSTDTQYF; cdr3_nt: TGTGCCAGTAGCCCCCCGATTAGCGGTAGCACAGATACGCAGTATTTT
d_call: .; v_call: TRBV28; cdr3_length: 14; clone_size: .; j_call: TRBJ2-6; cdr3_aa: CASSLQREANVLTF; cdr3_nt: TGTGCCAGCAGTTTACAGAGGGAAGCCAACGTCCTGACTTTC
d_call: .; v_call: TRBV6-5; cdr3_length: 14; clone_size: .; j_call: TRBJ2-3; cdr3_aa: CASSWDGCTGTRYF; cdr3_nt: TGTGCCAGCAGTTGGGACGGATGCACAGGTACGCGGTATTTT